The count of the clone carrying this T cell receptor (beta chain) is one. Here immunoSEQ multiplex PCR was the method, and the copy in TCRdb shows in-frame clones only, minus some. The table shows roughly 400,000 clones, with approximately 93% occurring only once. This sample was taken from a study of blood T cell repertoires in COVID-19. Germline V gene lookup returns CDR1 LGHDT and CDR2 YNNKEL (reference sequence). J was trimmed by 0 bases and V by 8 bases; bases with no gene match: 6. The CDR3 covers 15 residues. This clonotype originated in a woman aged 40 to 50 who had been exposed to COVID-19. The sample was PBMCs or T cells enriched from blood (not recorded which). The chain couples TRBV3-1 (or the pseudogene TRBV3-2) to TRBJ1-3, with 8 bases that match TRBD1. CDR3: CASVDRGYSGNTIYF. The CDR3 coding sequence is TGTGCCAGCGTCGACAGGGGTTACTCTGGAAACACCATATATTTT.